The 21 T cell receptor beta chains presented below share a single source sample, sequenced in a study of response to subunit inactivated influenza vaccine. Each CDR3 protein is one row after TCRdb ran MiXCR on the RT-PCR reads. The data contain 530,000 or so distinct CDR3 sequences, 25% of them seen just once; the ten biggest clones take up 1.5% to 2%. Sample: CD4+ T cells sorted from PBMCs, taken roughly 5 days after vaccination. These receptors were obtained from a man aged 50 to 60 who received an inactivated influenza vaccine.

This clonotype was seen only a few times. This chain joins TRBV6-2 or TRBV6-3 and TRBJ2-2, with 11 bases lining up with TRBD2. The CDR3 is made up of 16 amino acids. The trim removed 6 bases at V and 6 bases at J, leaving 9 bases unmatched. Germline loops: CDR1 MNHEY, CDR2 SVGEGT. The CDR3 spells CASSQLAGVLPGELFF. The CDR3 nucleotides are TGTGCCAGCAGCCAACTAGCGGGAGTCCTCCCCGGGGAGCTGTTTTTT.

This clonotype was observed a handful of times. This chain joins TRBV20-1 and TRBJ2-2; possibly TRBD2 for D (5 bases). Trimming removed 5 bases at V and 8 bases at J, with 12 bases between. The CDR3 length is 12 residues. Per germline, CDR1 DFQATT and CDR2 SNEGSKA (reference sequence). The CDR3 DNA reads TGCAGTGCTGGGAGAGTGGGGGGGGAGCTGTTTTTT. Protein product: CSAGRVGGELFF.

This rearrangement joins TRBV20-1 to TRBJ2-1; tentatively, D is TRBD2 (5 bases). V lost 6 bases and J 6 bases, leaving 18 bases between the germline ends. This CDR3 is built from 14 residues. CDR1 DFQATT and CDR2 SNEGSKA come from the germline V gene (reference sequence). CDR3 region: CSAPTRSGGNEQFF. The DNA of the CDR3 is TGCAGTGCCCCGACCAGGAGCGGAGGCAATGAGCAGTTCTTC.

V is TRBV19 and J is TRBJ2-1, with D unclear. In germline, CDR1 is LNHDA, CDR2 SQIVND (reference sequence). This CDR3 contains 14 residues. V dropped 6 bases and J dropped 0 bases, with 9 bases sitting between them. In nucleotides, the CDR3 is TGTGCCAGTAGCTCCAGTTACTCCTACAATGAGCAGTTCTTC. Translated: CASSSSYSYNEQFF. The full variable domain, its missing parts supplied by reference TRBV19 and TRBJ2-1, is DGGITQSPKYLFRKEGQNVTLSCEQNLNHDAMYWYRQDPGQGLRLIYYSQIVNDFQKGDIAEGYSVSREKKESFPLTVTSAQKNPTAFYLCASSSSYSYNEQFFGPGTRLTVL.

In this sample, this clonotype turned up a few times. This chain links TRBV10-3 with TRBJ1-1; TRBD1 matches at 10 bases. Germline V CDR1 and CDR2: ENHRY, SYGVKD. The CDR3 is 14 residues long. V was pared by 3 bases and J by 5 bases, with 3 bases of the junction left unmatched. CDR3 amino acids: CAISDDRGQTEAFF. The DNA of the CDR3 is TGTGCCATCAGTGATGACAGGGGGCAAACTGAAGCTTTCTTT.

In its sample, this clonotype was seen a few times. J is TRBJ2-1 and V is TRBV7-6; 11 positions match TRBD1. Germline loops: CDR1 SGHVS, CDR2 FNYEAQ. Trimming removed 5 bases from V and 6 bases from J; junction bases left unmatched: 9. This CDR3 has 16 residues. CDR3 in amino acids: CASSSRDRGVFNEQFF. CDR3 nucleotide sequence: TGTGCCAGCAGCAGCCGGGACAGGGGGGTTTTCAATGAGCAGTTCTTC.

J is TRBJ2-3 and V is TRBV20-1; a weak D match, TRBD1 (6 bases). Trimming pared 5 bases from V and 1 base from J, leaving 19 bases between. The CDR3 runs 16 residues. Per germline, CDR1 DFQATT and CDR2 SNEGSKA (reference sequence). CDR3 in amino acids: CSASRSRDTRTDTQYF. CDR3 bases: TGCAGTGCTTCACGGAGCCGGGACACCCGCACAGATACGCAGTATTTT.

The rearrangement uses TRBV20-1 and TRBJ2-3, with TRBD2 matching 8 bases. The germline V gene has CDR1 DFQATT and CDR2 SNEGSKA (reference sequence). With 3 bases clipped from V and 1 base from J, the junction kept 6 bases outside the gene matches. The CDR3 covers 15 residues. CDR3 DNA: TGCAGTGCTAGTGGCCTAGCGGGTGGCACAGATACGCAGTATTTT. Protein sequence: CSASGLAGGTDTQYF.

The chain carries TRBV14 and TRBJ2-5, with 8 bases matching TRBD2. J gave up 0 bases and V 3 bases, and 12 bases lay outside the gene matches. The CDR3 has 18 amino acids. Per the germline V gene, CDR1 is SGHDN and CDR2 is FVKESK. The CDR3 loop reads CASSHGTRPLQYQETQYF. The CDR3 DNA sequence: TGTGCCAGCAGCCACGGGACTAGGCCGCTTCAATACCAAGAGACCCAGTACTTC. Based on the CDR3 plus reference TRBV14 and TRBJ2-5, the full variable domain is EAGVTQFPSHSVIEKGQTVTLRCDPISGHDNLYWYRRVMGKEIKFLLHFVKESKQDESGMPNNRFLAERTGGTYSTLKVQPAELEDSGVYFCASSHGTRPLQYQETQYFGPGTRLLVL.

The chain employs TRBV12-3 or TRBV12-4 and TRBJ1-1; tentative D call: TRBD1 (6 bases). V was clipped by 1 base and J by 1 base, with 10 bases between them. CDR3 length: 15 residues. In DNA, the CDR3 is TGTGCCAGCAGTTTAGACGGGACACAGAACACTGAAGCTTTCTTT. It specifies CASSLDGTQNTEAFF.

CDR3 coding DNA: TGTGCCATCAGTGAGTCGACGGGGGGGAACACTGAAGCTTTCTTT. Translation gives CAISESTGGNTEAFF. The rearrangement uses TRBV10-3 and TRBJ1-1, with a tentative D call TRBD1 (5 bases). Germline CDR1 reads ENHRY; CDR2 reads SYGVKD. This CDR3 is built from 15 residues. The ends were cut back, 0 bases at V and 1 base at J, with 9 bases in the middle.

V usage is TRBV7-2 and J usage is TRBJ2-5, with 7 nucleotides matching TRBD2. Looked up from germline, CDR1 is SGHTA and CDR2 is FQGNSA. The CDR3 is 14 residues long. Losses at the gene ends were 1 base for V and 7 bases for J; bases not matched to a gene: 6. For the CDR3, the DNA is TGTGCCAGCAGCTTAGTAGTGCGGGAGAGGACCCAGTACTTC. Protein: CASSLVVRERTQYF.

The V gene is TRBV6-2 or TRBV6-3, the J gene TRBJ2-1; D possibly corresponds to TRBD1 (6 bases). Germline CDR1 MNHEY, CDR2 SVGEGT. V was pared by 5 bases and J by 6 bases, with 17 bases between. The length of the CDR3 is 15 residues. CDR3: CASSPQQGRSNEQFF. CDR3 DNA: TGTGCCAGCAGTCCACAACAGGGACGGAGCAATGAGCAGTTCTTC.

The V and J genes are TRBV3-1 and TRBJ2-3; D not resolved. In germline, CDR1 is LGHDT, CDR2 YNNKEL (reference sequence). CDR3 size: 13 residues. V dropped 1 base and J dropped 5 bases, with 7 bases sitting between them. CDR3 loop: CASSQGARDTQYF. Written as DNA, the CDR3 is TGTGCCAGCAGCCAAGGGGCCAGAGATACGCAGTATTTT.

The chain carries TRBV7-9 and TRBJ2-7; no reliable D call. CDR3 size: 15 residues. The ends were cut back, 1 base at V and 2 bases at J, with 12 bases in the middle. Germline CDR1 and CDR2: SEHNR and FQNEAQ (reference sequence). The chain's CDR3 is CASSLGVSTTYEQYF. The CDR3, as DNA: TGTGCCAGCAGCTTAGGTGTGTCGACGACCTACGAGCAGTACTTC.

The chain combines TRBV7-2 with TRBJ2-1; 10 nucleotides agree with TRBD2. The CDR3 contains 17 residues. Trimming took 4 bases from V and 8 from J; bases not matched to a gene: 14. Germline V gene sequence: CDR1 SGHTA, CDR2 FQGNSA. CDR3 protein: CASSSGLAEHLLDEQFF. The CDR3 region has the DNA TGTGCCAGCAGCTCCGGACTAGCGGAACACCTCTTGGATGAGCAGTTCTTC.

V gene TRBV5-1 combines with J gene TRBJ2-1; D is unclear. Germline CDR1 is SGHRS and CDR2 is YFSETQ. The CDR3 has 15 residues. The V end was cut by 1 base, the J end by 4 bases, with 12 bases between. As DNA, the CDR3 is TGCGCCAGCAGCTTGACTAACCAGATTTACAATGAGCAGTTCTTC. Protein: CASSLTNQIYNEQFF.

This clonotype was counted between two and nine times. The CDR3 DNA reads TGTGCCACCAGTGAAGGCGGGGGACGCACAGATACGCAGTATTTT. Translating it yields CATSEGGGRTDTQYF. The chain employs TRBV24-1 and TRBJ2-3, with 7 bases matching TRBD2. V shed 4 bases and J 1 base; nucleotides not matched to a gene: 4. CDR3 size: 15 residues. Germline V gene sequence: CDR1 KGHDR, CDR2 SFDVKD.

This chain links TRBV5-5 with TRBJ1-2; no clear D gene. The CDR3 is 13 residues long. Germline CDR1 reads SGHKS; CDR2 reads YYEKEE (reference sequence). Trimming removed 0 bases at V and 4 bases at J, with 7 bases between. CDR3 DNA sequence: TGTGCCAGCAGCTTGGAGGCAGGCTATGGCTACACCTTC. It yields the protein CASSLEAGYGYTF.

The V call is TRBV7-2, the J call TRBJ2-1; 13 bases match TRBD2. Germline lookup yields CDR1 SGHTA and CDR2 FQGNSA. The CDR3 runs 17 residues. V trimming: 5 bases; J trimming: 4 bases; junction bases outside the gene matches: 8. The chain's CDR3 is CASSNFPTSGGYNEQFF. In DNA, the CDR3 is TGTGCCAGCAGCAACTTCCCGACTAGCGGGGGGTACAATGAGCAGTTCTTC.

V usage is TRBV24-1 and J usage is TRBJ2-7; possibly TRBD1 for D (6 bases). This CDR3 spans 14 amino acids. The ends were cut back, 9 bases at V and 3 bases at J, with 17 bases in the middle. CDR1 KGHDR and CDR2 SFDVKD come from the germline V gene. The CDR3, as DNA: TGTGCCACCTCATCCGGGACAAGGGGCTACGAGCAGTACTTC. The encoded protein is CATSSGTRGYEQYF.